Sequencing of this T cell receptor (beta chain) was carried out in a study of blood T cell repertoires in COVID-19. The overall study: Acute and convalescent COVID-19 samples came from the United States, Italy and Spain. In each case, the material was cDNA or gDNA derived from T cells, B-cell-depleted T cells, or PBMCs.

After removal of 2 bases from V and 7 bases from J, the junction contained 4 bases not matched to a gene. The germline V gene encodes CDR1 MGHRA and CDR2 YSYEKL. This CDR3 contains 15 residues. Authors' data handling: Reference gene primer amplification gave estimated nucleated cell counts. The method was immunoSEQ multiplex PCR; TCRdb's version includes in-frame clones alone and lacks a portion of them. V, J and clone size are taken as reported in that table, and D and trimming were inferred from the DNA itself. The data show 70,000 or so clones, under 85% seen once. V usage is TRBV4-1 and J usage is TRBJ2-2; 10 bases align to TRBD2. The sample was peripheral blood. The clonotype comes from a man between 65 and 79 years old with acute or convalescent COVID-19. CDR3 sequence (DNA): TGCGCCAGCAGCCAACCTAGCGGGAGTGGCGGGGAGCTGTTTTTT. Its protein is CASSQPSGSGGELFF.